These T cell receptor beta chains were read from a single sample in a study of T-cell reconstitution after alpha-beta-depleted transplantation in children. TCRdb re-derived calls from the PCR reads in MiXCR, one entry per CDR3 protein. The sample includes 330,000 or so distinct CDR3 sequences, approximately 10% seen only once; the top ten take less than 2.5%. The sample in question was PBMCs from the stem cell graft donor, obtained from the stem cell graft. The receptors come from a human donor who donated a stem cell graft to a child with acute lymphoblastic leukemia. Each CDR3 is given with its conserved first and last residue. The D gene is left open where the match is weak. Size values are once, few and many counts, or a class for expanded clones, and some rows have none.

v_call: TRBV18
clone_size: .
j_call: TRBJ2-3
d_call: TRBD2
cdr3_aa: CASSPSVAGGPGDTQYF
cdr3_nt: TGTGCCAGCTCACCCTCCGTAGCGGGAGGGCCAGGAGATACGCAGTATTTT

v_call: TRBV7-2
clone_size: few
j_call: TRBJ2-4
d_call: TRBD2
cdr3_aa: CASSLFWAGGTKNIQYF
cdr3_nt: TGTGCCAGCAGCTTATTTTGGGCGGGAGGTACCAAAAACATTCAGTACTTC

v_call: TRBV29-1
clone_size: .
j_call: TRBJ2-3
d_call: .
cdr3_aa: CSTMISTDTQYF
cdr3_nt: TGCAGCACGATGATAAGCACAGATACGCAGTATTTT

v_call: TRBV4-3
clone_size: few
j_call: TRBJ2-3
d_call: TRBD2
cdr3_aa: CASSQDGGRSPDTQYF
cdr3_nt: TGCGCCAGCAGCCAAGATGGCGGGAGGAGCCCAGATACGCAGTATTTT

v_call: TRBV12-3/TRBV12-4
clone_size: many
j_call: TRBJ2-7
d_call: .
cdr3_aa: CASSSFVDEQYF
cdr3_nt: TGTGCCAGCAGTTCCTTCGTGGACGAGCAGTACTTC

v_call: TRBV15
clone_size: .
j_call: TRBJ1-2
d_call: .
cdr3_aa: CATSRDGGGSGYGYTF
cdr3_nt: TGTGCCACCAGCAGAGATGGGGGGGGTTCGGGCTATGGCTACACCTTC

v_call: TRBV7-8
clone_size: many
j_call: TRBJ1-2
d_call: TRBD1
cdr3_aa: CASSLADRGRIGYTF
cdr3_nt: TGTGCCAGCAGCTTAGCGGACAGGGGGCGTATTGGCTACACCTTC

v_call: TRBV4-1
clone_size: few
j_call: TRBJ1-4
d_call: .
cdr3_aa: CASSQDTASNEKLFF
cdr3_nt: TGCGCCAGCAGCCAAGATACAGCTTCTAATGAAAAACTGTTTTTT

v_call: TRBV4-3
clone_size: .
j_call: TRBJ2-3
d_call: .
cdr3_aa: CASSRSLAATDTQYF
cdr3_nt: TGCGCCAGCAGCCGGTCCCTAGCCGCCACAGATACGCAGTATTTT

v_call: TRBV10-3
clone_size: .
j_call: TRBJ2-3
d_call: TRBD2
cdr3_aa: CAISEFSGRFSDTQYF
cdr3_nt: TGTGCCATCAGTGAGTTTAGCGGGAGATTCTCAGATACGCAGTATTTT

v_call: TRBV20-1
clone_size: many
j_call: TRBJ2-1
d_call: TRBD2
cdr3_aa: CSARDRGRAYNEQFF
cdr3_nt: TGCAGTGCTAGAGATCGGGGGAGGGCCTACAATGAGCAGTTCTTC

v_call: TRBV7-9
clone_size: few
j_call: TRBJ2-1
d_call: .
cdr3_aa: CATTTWTDEQFF
cdr3_nt: TGTGCCACCACGACCTGGACGGATGAGCAGTTCTTC

v_call: TRBV7-9
clone_size: few
j_call: TRBJ1-1
d_call: .
cdr3_aa: CASSFPHGGGNTEAFF
cdr3_nt: TGTGCCAGCAGCTTCCCACACGGGGGCGGGAACACTGAAGCTTTCTTT

v_call: TRBV10-3
clone_size: few
j_call: TRBJ2-7
d_call: .
cdr3_aa: CAISAARTVPGEQYF
cdr3_nt: TGTGCCATCAGTGCGGCTCGGACCGTACCGGGGGAGCAGTACTTC

v_call: TRBV28
clone_size: .
j_call: TRBJ2-6
d_call: .
cdr3_aa: CASIPNRGSGANVLTF
cdr3_nt: TGTGCCAGCATCCCCAATCGAGGGTCAGGGGCCAACGTCCTGACTTTC

v_call: TRBV5-1
clone_size: .
j_call: TRBJ1-6
d_call: .
cdr3_aa: CASRDQGGANSPLHF
cdr3_nt: TGCGCCAGCAGGGACCAGGGTGGCGCGAATTCACCCCTCCACTTT

v_call: TRBV5-6
clone_size: .
j_call: TRBJ2-2
d_call: .
cdr3_aa: CASTPPSNTGELFF
cdr3_nt: TGTGCCAGCACTCCCCCTTCGAACACCGGGGAGCTGTTTTTT

v_call: TRBV28
clone_size: .
j_call: TRBJ2-1
d_call: .
cdr3_aa: CASKKKGTLYNEQFF
cdr3_nt: TGTGCCAGCAAAAAAAAGGGGACCCTCTACAATGAGCAGTTCTTC

v_call: TRBV19
clone_size: few
j_call: TRBJ2-2
d_call: TRBD1
cdr3_aa: CASSADRVGTGELFF
cdr3_nt: TGTGCCAGTAGTGCGGACAGGGTGGGCACCGGGGAGCTGTTTTTT

v_call: TRBV27
clone_size: .
j_call: TRBJ2-4
d_call: .
cdr3_aa: CASRASGSQYF
cdr3_nt: TGTGCCAGTCGAGCATCGGGGAGTCAGTACTTC

v_call: TRBV12-3/TRBV12-4
clone_size: .
j_call: TRBJ2-7
d_call: .
cdr3_aa: CASSSPGLLTYEQYF
cdr3_nt: TGTGCCAGCAGTTCGCCTGGTCTGCTTACCTACGAGCAGTACTTC

v_call: TRBV4-2
clone_size: few
j_call: TRBJ1-1
d_call: TRBD1
cdr3_aa: CASSHRTGGEAFF
cdr3_nt: TGTGCCAGCAGCCACCGGACAGGCGGTGAAGCTTTCTTT

v_call: TRBV12-3/TRBV12-4
clone_size: many
j_call: TRBJ1-1
d_call: .
cdr3_aa: CASSQSGAPLDFF
cdr3_nt: TGTGCCAGCAGTCAATCAGGTGCCCCGTTAGATTTCTTT

v_call: TRBV4-1
clone_size: .
j_call: TRBJ2-1
d_call: TRBD2
cdr3_aa: CASSKTWGLATYNEQFF
cdr3_nt: TGCGCCAGCAGCAAAACTTGGGGACTAGCGACGTACAATGAGCAGTTCTTC

v_call: TRBV12-3/TRBV12-4
clone_size: .
j_call: TRBJ1-4
d_call: .
cdr3_aa: CASSWGANEKLFF
cdr3_nt: TGTGCCAGCAGTTGGGGTGCTAATGAAAAACTGTTTTTT

v_call: TRBV11-2
clone_size: few
j_call: TRBJ1-1
d_call: TRBD1
cdr3_aa: CASQGQTNTEAFF
cdr3_nt: TGTGCCAGCCAGGGACAGACGAACACTGAAGCTTTCTTT

v_call: TRBV28
clone_size: many
j_call: TRBJ1-1
d_call: .
cdr3_aa: CASSSLIDSPTPEAFF
cdr3_nt: TGTGCCAGCAGCTCTTTGATCGACAGCCCGACCCCTGAAGCTTTCTTT

v_call: TRBV5-6
clone_size: .
j_call: TRBJ2-7
d_call: TRBD2
cdr3_aa: CASSRTRLAYEQYF
cdr3_nt: TGTGCCAGCAGCCGGACTAGACTTGCCTACGAGCAGTACTTC

v_call: TRBV5-1
clone_size: few
j_call: TRBJ1-1
d_call: TRBD1
cdr3_aa: CASSPGQGAGTEAFF
cdr3_nt: TGCGCCAGCAGCCCGGGACAGGGGGCAGGAACTGAAGCTTTCTTT

v_call: TRBV12-3/TRBV12-4
clone_size: .
j_call: TRBJ2-7
d_call: .
cdr3_aa: CASSSTGFKAYEQYF
cdr3_nt: TGTGCCAGCAGTTCGACAGGTTTTAAGGCCTACGAGCAGTACTTC

v_call: TRBV20-1
clone_size: few
j_call: TRBJ2-1
d_call: TRBD2
cdr3_aa: CSARGPSGSYNEQFF
cdr3_nt: TGCAGTGCTAGAGGCCCCAGCGGGAGTTACAATGAGCAGTTCTTC

v_call: TRBV5-6
clone_size: .
j_call: TRBJ1-2
d_call: .
cdr3_aa: CASSFRQARGGGYTF
cdr3_nt: TGTGCCAGCAGCTTTCGCCAGGCCAGGGGAGGTGGCTACACCTTC

v_call: TRBV7-2
clone_size: .
j_call: TRBJ2-3
d_call: .
cdr3_aa: CASSFASTSTDTQYF
cdr3_nt: TGTGCCAGCAGCTTTGCGTCCACTAGCACAGATACGCAGTATTTT

v_call: TRBV4-1
clone_size: .
j_call: TRBJ2-1
d_call: .
cdr3_aa: CASSQATTNEQFF
cdr3_nt: TGCGCCAGCAGCCAAGCAACCACCAATGAGCAGTTCTTC

v_call: TRBV9
clone_size: .
j_call: TRBJ2-5
d_call: .
cdr3_aa: CASTPPEAEETQYF
cdr3_nt: TGTGCCAGCACTCCCCCGGAGGCCGAAGAGACCCAGTACTTC

v_call: TRBV27
clone_size: few
j_call: TRBJ2-2
d_call: .
cdr3_aa: CASSLMGQANTGELFF
cdr3_nt: TGTGCCAGCAGTTTAATGGGGCAGGCGAACACCGGGGAGCTGTTTTTT

v_call: TRBV25-1
clone_size: many
j_call: TRBJ1-2
d_call: .
cdr3_aa: CASSESQGPERYGYTF
cdr3_nt: TGTGCCAGCAGTGAATCCCAGGGACCGGAACGCTATGGCTACACCTTC

v_call: TRBV28
clone_size: .
j_call: TRBJ2-7
d_call: TRBD2
cdr3_aa: CASSAPPSGLSYEQYF
cdr3_nt: TGTGCCAGCAGTGCCCCGCCTAGCGGGCTGTCCTACGAGCAGTACTTC

v_call: TRBV29-1
clone_size: .
j_call: TRBJ1-6
d_call: .
cdr3_aa: CSVKGSYNSPLHF
cdr3_nt: TGCAGCGTTAAAGGGTCTTATAATTCACCCCTCCACTTT

v_call: TRBV4-2
clone_size: few
j_call: TRBJ2-1
d_call: .
cdr3_aa: CASSQETNEQFF
cdr3_nt: TGTGCCAGCAGCCAAGAAACCAATGAGCAGTTCTTC

v_call: TRBV7-9
clone_size: few
j_call: TRBJ2-1
d_call: .
cdr3_aa: CASSLSTLAVSNEQFF
cdr3_nt: TGTGCCAGCAGCTTATCTACGCTAGCCGTTAGCAATGAGCAGTTCTTC

v_call: TRBV5-1
clone_size: many
j_call: TRBJ1-1
d_call: .
cdr3_aa: CASSLEARRNTEAFF
cdr3_nt: TGCGCCAGCAGCTTGGAGGCCCGGCGGAACACTGAAGCTTTCTTT

v_call: TRBV18
clone_size: few
j_call: TRBJ2-1
d_call: TRBD1
cdr3_aa: CASSPNGQGAGNEQFF
cdr3_nt: TGTGCCAGCTCACCGAACGGACAGGGGGCTGGGAATGAGCAGTTCTTC

v_call: TRBV5-1
clone_size: few
j_call: TRBJ2-3
d_call: .
cdr3_aa: CASSLVGERTDTQYF
cdr3_nt: TGCGCCAGCAGCTTGGTCGGGGAGCGAACAGATACGCAGTATTTT

v_call: TRBV4-1
clone_size: few
j_call: TRBJ2-3
d_call: .
cdr3_aa: CASSPPGEPQNTDTQYF
cdr3_nt: TGCGCCAGCAGCCCTCCAGGGGAACCACAAAACACAGATACGCAGTATTTT

v_call: TRBV4-2
clone_size: .
j_call: TRBJ2-5
d_call: .
cdr3_aa: CASSQAPDRQETQYF
cdr3_nt: TGTGCCAGCAGCCAAGCTCCAGACAGGCAAGAGACCCAGTACTTC

v_call: TRBV5-1
clone_size: few
j_call: TRBJ2-1
d_call: TRBD1
cdr3_aa: CASSPDPGQGSNEQFF
cdr3_nt: TGCGCCAGCAGCCCGGACCCGGGACAGGGGAGCAATGAGCAGTTCTTC

v_call: TRBV7-2
clone_size: .
j_call: TRBJ1-6
d_call: TRBD1
cdr3_aa: CASSLRGQDNSPLHF
cdr3_nt: TGTGCCAGCAGCTTACGAGGACAGGATAATTCACCCCTCCACTTT

v_call: TRBV20-1
clone_size: .
j_call: TRBJ2-5
d_call: .
cdr3_aa: CSAALRAVQETQYF
cdr3_nt: TGCAGTGCGGCTCTTAGGGCAGTCCAAGAGACCCAGTACTTC

v_call: TRBV7-9
clone_size: few
j_call: TRBJ2-1
d_call: .
cdr3_aa: CASTGRSSYNEQFF
cdr3_nt: TGTGCCAGCACCGGACGGAGCTCCTACAATGAGCAGTTCTTC

v_call: TRBV6-2/TRBV6-3
clone_size: few
j_call: TRBJ2-7
d_call: .
cdr3_aa: CAAARASYEQYF
cdr3_nt: TGTGCCGCAGCAAGGGCTTCCTACGAGCAGTACTTC

v_call: TRBV20-1
clone_size: .
j_call: TRBJ2-1
d_call: .
cdr3_aa: CSASIGRLSYNEQFF
cdr3_nt: TGCAGCGCTAGCATCGGGCGCCTTTCCTACAATGAGCAGTTCTTC

v_call: TRBV3-1
clone_size: many
j_call: TRBJ1-1
d_call: .
cdr3_aa: CASSQSPSTEAFF
cdr3_nt: TGTGCCAGCAGCCAATCCCCCTCCACTGAAGCTTTCTTT

v_call: TRBV11-1
clone_size: .
j_call: TRBJ2-6
d_call: TRBD1
cdr3_aa: CASSLTRGPSSGANVLTF
cdr3_nt: TGTGCCAGCAGCTTAACGAGGGGGCCGAGCTCTGGGGCCAACGTCCTGACTTTC